This T cell receptor (beta chain) stems from a study of CD8 T cells in ankylosing spondylitis. Findings of the study overall: Previous work reported some of these motif variants in the synovial fluid and blood of reactive arthritis. What seemed typical of ankylosing spondylitis blood was a TCR beta motif built from eight highly homologous variants. From matched ankylosing spondylitis synovial fluid, disease-linked clones were reportedly recovered at significantly enriched levels.

Preparation of TCR beta libraries was done by quantitative 5'-RACE with molecular barcodes. TCRdb used MiXCR to reprocess the 5' RACE reads, holding one entry per CDR3 protein. The profile shows hundreds of thousands of distinct CDR3 sequences, roughly a quarter of them singletons. Germline assignment: CDR1 SGHRS and CDR2 YFSETQ. CDR3 length: 13 residues. V lost 1 base and J 3 bases, leaving 4 bases between the germline ends. The sample holds a few counts of this clonotype. No antigen is known for it. Sequenced: blood, either unsorted or a sorted T cell fraction (not recorded which). The J gene is TRBJ2-2, the V gene TRBV5-1; no clear D. The TCR comes from a male donor with ankylosing spondylitis. The CDR3 sequence: CASSLTHTGELFF. CDR3 in DNA: TGCGCCAGCAGCTTGACTCACACCGGGGAGCTGTTTTTT.